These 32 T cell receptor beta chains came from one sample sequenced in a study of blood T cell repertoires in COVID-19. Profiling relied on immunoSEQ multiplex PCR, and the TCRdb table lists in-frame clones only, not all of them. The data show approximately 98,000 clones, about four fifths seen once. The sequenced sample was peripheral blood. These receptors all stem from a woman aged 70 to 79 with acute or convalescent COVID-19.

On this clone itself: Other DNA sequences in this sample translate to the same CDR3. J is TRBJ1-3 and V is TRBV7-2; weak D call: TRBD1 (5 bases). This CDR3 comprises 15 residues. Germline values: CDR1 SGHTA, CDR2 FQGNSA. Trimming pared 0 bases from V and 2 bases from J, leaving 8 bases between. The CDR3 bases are TGTGCCAGCAGCTTAGCGCGGGGGACTGGAAACACCATATATTTT. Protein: CASSLARGTGNTIYF.

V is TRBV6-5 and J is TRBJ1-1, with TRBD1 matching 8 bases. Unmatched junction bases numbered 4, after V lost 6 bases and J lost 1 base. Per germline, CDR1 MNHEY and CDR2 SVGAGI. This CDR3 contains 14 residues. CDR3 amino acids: CASSLQGENTEAFF. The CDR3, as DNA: TGTGCCAGCAGCCTACAGGGGGAGAACACTGAAGCTTTCTTT.

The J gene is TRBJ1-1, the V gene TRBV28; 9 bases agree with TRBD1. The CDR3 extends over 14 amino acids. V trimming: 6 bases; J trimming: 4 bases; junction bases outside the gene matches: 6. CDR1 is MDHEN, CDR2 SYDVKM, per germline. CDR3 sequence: CASRTGGLGTEAFF. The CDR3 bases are TGTGCCAGCAGGACAGGGGGTCTGGGCACTGAAGCTTTCTTT.

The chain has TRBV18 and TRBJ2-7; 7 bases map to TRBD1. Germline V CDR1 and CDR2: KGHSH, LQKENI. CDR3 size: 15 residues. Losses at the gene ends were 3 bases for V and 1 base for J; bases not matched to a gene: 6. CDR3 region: CASSPRTGESYEQYV. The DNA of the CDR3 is TGTGCCAGCTCACCGCGGACAGGAGAATCCTACGAGCAGTACGTC.

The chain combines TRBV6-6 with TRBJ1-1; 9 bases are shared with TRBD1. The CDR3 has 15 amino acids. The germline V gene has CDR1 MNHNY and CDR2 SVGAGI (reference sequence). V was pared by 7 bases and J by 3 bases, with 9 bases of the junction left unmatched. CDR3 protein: CASKGVQGADTEAFF. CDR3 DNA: TGTGCCAGCAAAGGGGTACAGGGGGCGGACACTGAAGCTTTCTTT.

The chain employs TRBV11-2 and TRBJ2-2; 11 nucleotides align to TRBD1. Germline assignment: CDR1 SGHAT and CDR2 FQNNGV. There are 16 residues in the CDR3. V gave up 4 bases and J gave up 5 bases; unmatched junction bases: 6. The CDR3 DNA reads TGTGCCAGCAGCTCTCGGACAGGGGGCAGTACCGGGGAGCTGTTTTTT. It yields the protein CASSSRTGGSTGELFF. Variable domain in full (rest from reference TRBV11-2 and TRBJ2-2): EAGVAQSPRYKIIEKRQSVAFWCNPISGHATLYWYQQILGQGPKLLIQFQNNGVVDDSQLPKDRFSAERLKGVDSTLKIQPAKLEDSAVYLCASSSRTGGSTGELFFGEGSRLTVL.

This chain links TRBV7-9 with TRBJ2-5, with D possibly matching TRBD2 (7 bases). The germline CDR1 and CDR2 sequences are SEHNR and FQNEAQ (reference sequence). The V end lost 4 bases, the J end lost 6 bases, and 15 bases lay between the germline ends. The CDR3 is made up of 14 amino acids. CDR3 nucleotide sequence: TGTGCCAGCAGCTCGGGGGGCAGGGGCCAGACCCAGTACTTC. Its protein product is CASSSGGRGQTQYF.

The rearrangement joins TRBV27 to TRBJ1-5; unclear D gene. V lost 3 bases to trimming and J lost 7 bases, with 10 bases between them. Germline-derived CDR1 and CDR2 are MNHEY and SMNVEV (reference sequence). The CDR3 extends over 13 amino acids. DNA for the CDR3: TGTGCCAGCAGTTTTGAGGGTTGGCAGCCCCAGCATTTT. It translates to CASSFEGWQPQHF.

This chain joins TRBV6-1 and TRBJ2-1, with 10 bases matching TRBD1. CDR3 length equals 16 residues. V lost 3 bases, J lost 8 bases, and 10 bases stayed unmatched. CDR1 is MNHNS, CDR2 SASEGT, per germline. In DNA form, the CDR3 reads TGTGCCAGCAGTGAGGTAGTAGGACAGGGGGGCGATGAGCAGTTCTTC. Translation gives CASSEVVGQGGDEQFF.

The DNA of the CDR3 is TGTGCCAGCAGCCCGCCACAGGGGCGAAGGTATTTT. Encoded protein: CASSPPQGRRYF. The gene calls are TRBV5-8 and TRBJ2-3; 7 nucleotides align to TRBD1. Germline lookup yields CDR1 SGHTS and CDR2 YDEGEE. V lost 4 bases, J lost 14 bases, and 10 bases stayed unmatched. This CDR3 contains 12 residues.

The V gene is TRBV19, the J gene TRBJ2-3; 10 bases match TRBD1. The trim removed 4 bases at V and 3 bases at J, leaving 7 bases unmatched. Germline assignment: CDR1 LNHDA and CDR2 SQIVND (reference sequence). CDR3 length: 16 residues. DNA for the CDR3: TGTGCCAGTAGTACCGACAGGGGGCGAGGGACAGATACGCAGTATTTT. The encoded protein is CASSTDRGRGTDTQYF.

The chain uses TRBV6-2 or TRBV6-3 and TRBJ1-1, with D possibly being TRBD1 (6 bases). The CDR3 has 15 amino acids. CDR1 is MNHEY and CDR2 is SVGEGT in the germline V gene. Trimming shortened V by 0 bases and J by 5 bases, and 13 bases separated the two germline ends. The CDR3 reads CASSYSGGGGTEAFF. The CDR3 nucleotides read TGTGCCAGCAGTTACTCGGGAGGGGGAGGAACTGAAGCTTTCTTT.

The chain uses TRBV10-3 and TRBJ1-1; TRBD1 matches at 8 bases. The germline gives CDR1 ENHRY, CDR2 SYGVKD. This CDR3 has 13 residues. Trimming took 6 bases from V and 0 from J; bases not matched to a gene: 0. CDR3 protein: CAIRGQVNTEAFF. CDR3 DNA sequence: TGTGCCATCAGGGGACAGGTGAACACTGAAGCTTTCTTT.

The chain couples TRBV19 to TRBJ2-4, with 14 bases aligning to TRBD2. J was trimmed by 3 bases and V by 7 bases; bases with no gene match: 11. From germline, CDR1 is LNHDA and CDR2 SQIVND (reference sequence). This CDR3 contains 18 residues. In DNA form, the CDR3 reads TGTGCCAGTACCATGAGGACTAGCGGGGGGTCTATCAAAAACATTCAGTACTTC. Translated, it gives CASTMRTSGGSIKNIQYF.

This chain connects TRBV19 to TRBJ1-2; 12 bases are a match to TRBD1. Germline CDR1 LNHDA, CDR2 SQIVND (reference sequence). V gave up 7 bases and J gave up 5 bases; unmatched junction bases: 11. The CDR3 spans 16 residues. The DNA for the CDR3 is TGTGCCAGTACTGGCGCCGGGACAGGGGGCAGTTATGGCTACACCTTC. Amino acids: CASTGAGTGGSYGYTF.

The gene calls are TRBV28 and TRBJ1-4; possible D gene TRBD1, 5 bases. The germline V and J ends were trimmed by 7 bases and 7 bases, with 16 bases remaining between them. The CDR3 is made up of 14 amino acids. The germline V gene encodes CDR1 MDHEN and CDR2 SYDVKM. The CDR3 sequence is CASTFGREGEKLFF. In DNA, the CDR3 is TGTGCCAGCACATTCGGCAGGGAGGGTGAAAAACTGTTTTTT.

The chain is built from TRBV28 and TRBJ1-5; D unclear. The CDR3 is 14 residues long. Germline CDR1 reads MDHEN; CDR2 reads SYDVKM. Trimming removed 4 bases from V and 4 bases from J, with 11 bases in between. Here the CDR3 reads CASSSSPGNQPQHF. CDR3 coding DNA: TGTGCCAGCAGTTCCTCCCCGGGTAATCAGCCCCAGCATTTT.

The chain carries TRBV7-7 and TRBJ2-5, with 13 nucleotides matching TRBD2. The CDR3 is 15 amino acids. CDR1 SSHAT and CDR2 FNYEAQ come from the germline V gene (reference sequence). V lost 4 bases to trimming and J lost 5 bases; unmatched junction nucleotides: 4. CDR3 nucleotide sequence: TGTGCCAGCAGCTCGGGACTAGCGGGACGGGAGACCCAGTACTTC. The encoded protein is CASSSGLAGRETQYF.

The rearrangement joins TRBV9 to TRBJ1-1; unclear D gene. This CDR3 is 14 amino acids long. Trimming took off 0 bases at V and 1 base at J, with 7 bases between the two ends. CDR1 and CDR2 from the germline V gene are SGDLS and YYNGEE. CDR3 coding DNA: TGTGCCAGCAGCGTAGCCGGTCAGAACACTGAAGCTTTCTTT. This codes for CASSVAGQNTEAFF.

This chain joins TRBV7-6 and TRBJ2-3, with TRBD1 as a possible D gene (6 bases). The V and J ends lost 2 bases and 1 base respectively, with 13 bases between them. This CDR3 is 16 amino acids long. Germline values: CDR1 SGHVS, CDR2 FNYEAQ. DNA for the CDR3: TGTGCCAGCAGCTTATTTCAGGGGCCGGGCACAGATACGCAGTATTTT. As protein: CASSLFQGPGTDTQYF.

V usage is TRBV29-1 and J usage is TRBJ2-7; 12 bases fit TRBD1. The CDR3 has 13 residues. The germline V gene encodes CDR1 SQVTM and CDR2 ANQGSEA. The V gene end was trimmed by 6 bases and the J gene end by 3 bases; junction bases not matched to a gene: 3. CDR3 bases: TGCAGCGTGGGGGACAGGGGGCTCTACGAGCAGTACTTC. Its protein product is CSVGDRGLYEQYF.

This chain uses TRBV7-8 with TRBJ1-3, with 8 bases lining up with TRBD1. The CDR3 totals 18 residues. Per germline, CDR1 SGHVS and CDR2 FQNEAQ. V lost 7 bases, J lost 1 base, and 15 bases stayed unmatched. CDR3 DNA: TGTGCCAGCATAAGCTTAGCCCGGGACAGGCATTCTGGAAACACCATATATTTT. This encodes CASISLARDRHSGNTIYF.

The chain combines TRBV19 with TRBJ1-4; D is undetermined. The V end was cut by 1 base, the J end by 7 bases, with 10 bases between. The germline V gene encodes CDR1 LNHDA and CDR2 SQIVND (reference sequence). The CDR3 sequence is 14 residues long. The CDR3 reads CASSIGFLAEKLFF. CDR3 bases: TGTGCCAGTAGTATAGGATTTTTGGCTGAAAAACTGTTTTTT.

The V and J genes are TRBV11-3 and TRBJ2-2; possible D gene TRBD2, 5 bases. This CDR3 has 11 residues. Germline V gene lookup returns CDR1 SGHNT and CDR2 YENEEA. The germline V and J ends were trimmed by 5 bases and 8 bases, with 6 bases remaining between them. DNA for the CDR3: TGTGCCAGCAGCCGGGGTGGGGAGCTGTTTTTT. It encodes CASSRGGELFF.

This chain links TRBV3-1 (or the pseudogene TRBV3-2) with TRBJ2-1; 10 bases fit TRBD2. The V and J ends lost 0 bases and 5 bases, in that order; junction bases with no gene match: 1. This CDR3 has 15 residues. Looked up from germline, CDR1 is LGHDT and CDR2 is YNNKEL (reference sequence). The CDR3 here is CASSQDGTSDNEQFF. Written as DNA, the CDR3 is TGTGCCAGCAGCCAAGATGGGACTAGCGACAATGAGCAGTTCTTC.

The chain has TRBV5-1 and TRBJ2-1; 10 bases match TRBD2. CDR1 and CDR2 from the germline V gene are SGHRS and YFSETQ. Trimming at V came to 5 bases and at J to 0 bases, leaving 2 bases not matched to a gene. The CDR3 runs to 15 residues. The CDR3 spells CASSASGSSYNEQFF. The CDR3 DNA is TGCGCCAGCAGTGCTAGCGGGAGCTCCTACAATGAGCAGTTCTTC.

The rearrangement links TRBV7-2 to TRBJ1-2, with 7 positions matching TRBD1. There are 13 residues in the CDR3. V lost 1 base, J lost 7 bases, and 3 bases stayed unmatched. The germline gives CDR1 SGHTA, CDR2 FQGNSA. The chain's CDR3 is CASSLGGGIGYTF. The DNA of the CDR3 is TGTGCCAGCAGCTTAGGAGGGGGCATTGGCTACACCTTC.

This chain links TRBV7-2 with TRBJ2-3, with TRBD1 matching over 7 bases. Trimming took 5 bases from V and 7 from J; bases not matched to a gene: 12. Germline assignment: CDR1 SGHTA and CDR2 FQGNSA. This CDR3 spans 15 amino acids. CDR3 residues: CASSGGGTVANTQYF. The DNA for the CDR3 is TGTGCCAGCAGCGGGGGTGGGACAGTAGCGAATACGCAGTATTTT.

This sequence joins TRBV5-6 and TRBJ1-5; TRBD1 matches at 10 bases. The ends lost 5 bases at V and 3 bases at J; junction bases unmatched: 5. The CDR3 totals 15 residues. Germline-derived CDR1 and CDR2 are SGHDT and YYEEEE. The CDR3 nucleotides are TGTGCCAGCAGGAAAGGACAGGGGGTCAATCAGCCCCAGCATTTT. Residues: CASRKGQGVNQPQHF.

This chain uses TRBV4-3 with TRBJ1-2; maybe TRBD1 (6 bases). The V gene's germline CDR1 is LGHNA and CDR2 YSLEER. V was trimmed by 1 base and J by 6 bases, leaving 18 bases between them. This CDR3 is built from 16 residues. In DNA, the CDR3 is TGCGCCAGCAGCCAAGGTTCCGGGGGGCTTGTGGATGGCTACACCTTC. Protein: CASSQGSGGLVDGYTF.

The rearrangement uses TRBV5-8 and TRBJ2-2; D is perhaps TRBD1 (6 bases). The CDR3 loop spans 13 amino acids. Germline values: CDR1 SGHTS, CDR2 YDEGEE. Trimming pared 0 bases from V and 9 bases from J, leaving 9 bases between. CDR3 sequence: CASSLGQVRELFF. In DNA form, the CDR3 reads TGTGCCAGCAGCTTGGGACAGGTCCGGGAGCTGTTTTTT.

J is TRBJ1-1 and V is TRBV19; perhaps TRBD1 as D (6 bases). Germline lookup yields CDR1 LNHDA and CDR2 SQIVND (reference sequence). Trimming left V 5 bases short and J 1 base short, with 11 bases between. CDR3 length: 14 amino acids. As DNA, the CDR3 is TGTGCCAGTAGTTGGGGGCAGACGAACACTGAAGCTTTCTTT. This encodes CASSWGQTNTEAFF.